This T cell receptor (beta chain) was recorded in a study of cytomegalovirus exposure and HLA in healthy donors. V dropped 7 bases and J dropped 4 bases, with 17 bases sitting between them. CDR1 is LNHDA and CDR2 is SQIVND in the germline V gene (reference sequence). The CDR3 length is 15 residues. Whole-study results and caveats: Most TCR sequences were uncommon, yet certain public TCRs appeared in many donors. A highly shared variant cluster was judged a likely technical artifact.

A remark on this clone: Its target is unknown.

Vbeta (60) and Jbeta (13) primers were used in the PCR. Under the authors' procedure: Later analysis identified around 85 million unique TCR beta chains, about 12 million shared. Method: immunoSEQ multiplex PCR; TCRdb's copy keeps in-frame clones and lacks some. V, J and clone size were drawn from that table, and D and trimming were deduced from the DNA. Here the sample spans about 120,000 clones, more than 65% being singletons. The chain recombines TRBV19 with TRBJ1-5; D might be TRBD1 (6 bases). The TCR comes from a woman in her twenties or thirties in good health and CMV-seronegative. The sequencing input was PBMCs. The CDR3 sequence is CASTGDTLGNQPQHF. DNA for the CDR3: TGTGCCAGTACCGGGGACACCCTAGGTAATCAGCCCCAGCATTTT.